This entry lists 27 T cell receptor beta chains sequenced from one sample in a study of cytomegalovirus exposure and HLA in healthy donors. The PCR contained 60 Vbeta and 13 Jbeta primers. Sequencing was performed with immunoSEQ multiplex PCR; in TCRdb, only in-frame clones are kept and a portion is missing. The sample consists of some 160,000 clones, around 84% of them appearing once. The source material was PBMCs. These receptors came from a boy under 10 years old in good health and CMV-seronegative.

The chain joins TRBV28 to TRBJ2-5; 9 nucleotides align to TRBD1. Trimming at V came to 5 bases and at J to 6 bases, leaving 10 bases not matched to a gene. Germline loops: CDR1 MDHEN, CDR2 SYDVKM. This CDR3 spans 15 amino acids. This chain's CDR3 is CASSPQGQGRQTQYF. The CDR3 region has the DNA TGTGCCAGCAGTCCACAGGGACAGGGTAGGCAGACCCAGTACTTC.

The rearrangement links TRBV28 to TRBJ1-4; D gene uncertain. Looked up from germline, CDR1 is MDHEN and CDR2 is SYDVKM. V lost 3 bases and J 12 bases, leaving 14 bases between the germline ends. The length of the CDR3 is 13 residues. CDR3 sequence: CASSLIGGEELFF. CDR3 bases: TGTGCCAGCAGTTTGATTGGTGGGGAGGAACTGTTTTTT.

This clone was picked up many times. The chain has TRBV6-1 and TRBJ2-1, with 11 bases fitting TRBD2. The length of the CDR3 is 15 residues. With 0 bases clipped from V and 6 bases from J, the junction kept 1 base outside the gene matches. Germline loops: CDR1 MNHNS, CDR2 SASEGT. CDR3 in amino acids: CASSEASGGANEQFF. Here the CDR3 DNA reads TGTGCCAGCAGTGAAGCTAGCGGGGGGGCCAATGAGCAGTTCTTC.

This chain joins TRBV6-5 and TRBJ2-7; D is unclear. Germline-derived CDR1 and CDR2 are MNHEY and SVGAGI. Deletions cut 0 bases from V and 3 bases from J, with 6 bases between. This CDR3 region has 13 residues. The CDR3, as DNA: TGTGCCAGCAGTTACTCGAAGCACTACGAGCAGTACTTC. Its translation: CASSYSKHYEQYF.

This clone showed up just once. The chain carries TRBV7-6 and TRBJ2-7, with TRBD1 identical over 9 bases. The CDR3 is 14 amino acids. Per the germline V gene, CDR1 is SGHVS and CDR2 is FNYEAQ. V lost 1 base to trimming and J lost 4 bases; unmatched junction nucleotides: 2. The CDR3 DNA follows: TGTGCCAGCAGCTTAGGGACAGGGGCTTACGAGCAGTACTTC. It yields the protein CASSLGTGAYEQYF.

This sequence joins TRBV6-6 and TRBJ2-5, with a weak D call TRBD2 (6 bases). Germline CDR1 and CDR2: MNHNY and SVGAGI (reference sequence). The CDR3 length is 12 residues. Trimming left V 9 bases short and J 5 bases short, with 13 bases between. The CDR3 protein is CASGMGGETQYF. DNA of the CDR3: TGTGCCAGTGGGATGGGGGGTGAGACCCAGTACTTC.

The rearrangement uses TRBV13 and TRBJ2-1; weak D call: TRBD2 (7 bases). In germline, CDR1 is PRHDT, CDR2 FYEKMQ (reference sequence). Trimming shortened V by 5 bases and J by 7 bases, and 24 bases separated the two germline ends. The CDR3 is made up of 17 amino acids. CDR3 in amino acids: CASSEGGWGGTTNEQFF. In nucleotides, the CDR3 is TGTGCCAGCAGCGAAGGGGGTTGGGGGGGAACGACGAATGAGCAGTTCTTC.

The rearrangement joins TRBV30 to TRBJ1-2; D not certain. There are 12 residues in the CDR3. From germline, CDR1 is GTSNPN and CDR2 SVGIG (reference sequence). The germline V and J ends were trimmed by 2 bases and 2 bases, with 6 bases remaining between them. The CDR3 DNA follows: TGTGCCTGGAGTTGGCAGAACTATGGCTACACCTTC. Its translation is CAWSWQNYGYTF.

The chain joins TRBV28 to TRBJ2-6; D may be TRBD1 (5 bases). The CDR3 has 15 amino acids. V gave up 7 bases and J gave up 1 base, with 11 bases separating them. Germline-derived CDR1 and CDR2 are MDHEN and SYDVKM. For the CDR3, the DNA is TGTGCCAGCATTACCCAGGGTTCTGGGGCCAACGTCCTGACTTTC. Translation: CASITQGSGANVLTF.

The chain uses TRBV7-6 and TRBJ2-1; D not resolved. CDR1 is SGHVS and CDR2 is FNYEAQ in the germline V gene. V lost 8 bases to trimming and J lost 8 bases, with 19 bases between them. CDR3 length: 14 residues. The CDR3 DNA follows: TGTGCCAGCCGCCGAACCCCTCTAAACTATGAGCAGTTCTTC. It translates to CASRRTPLNYEQFF. The full variable domain, its missing parts supplied by reference TRBV7-6 and TRBJ2-1, is GAGVSQSPRYKVTKRGQDVALRCDPISGHVSLYWYRQALGQGPEFLTYFNYEAQQDKSGLPNDRFSAERPEGSISTLTIQRTEQRDSAMYRCASRRTPLNYEQFFGPGTRLTVL.

This clone came up a few times. This chain links TRBV4-1 with TRBJ2-3; 10 nucleotides match TRBD1. The CDR3 covers 16 residues. V lost 4 bases, J lost 3 bases, and 7 bases stayed unmatched. The germline V gene encodes CDR1 MGHRA and CDR2 YSYEKL. The CDR3 bases are TGCGCCAGCAGCCCGATTGGACAGGGGGGAACAGATACGCAGTATTTT. It codes for CASSPIGQGGTDTQYF.

This clone was observed a single time. This chain joins TRBV19 and TRBJ2-5; a possible D gene is TRBD2 (5 bases). V was shortened by 3 bases and J by 5 bases, with 19 bases between the two germline ends. The CDR3 covers 16 residues. The germline CDR1 and CDR2 sequences are LNHDA and SQIVND (reference sequence). The CDR3 here is CASSIGGDRLFETQYF. The CDR3 DNA sequence: TGTGCCAGTAGTATTGGAGGCGACCGGCTTTTTGAGACCCAGTACTTC.

This chain connects TRBV7-3 to TRBJ2-2, with D possibly TRBD1 on 5 matching bases. V was shortened by 0 bases and J by 6 bases, with 5 bases between the two germline ends. Germline V gene sequence: CDR1 SGHTA, CDR2 FQGTGA. This CDR3 comprises 13 residues. This chain's CDR3 is CASSLTGAGELFF. As DNA, the CDR3 is TGTGCCAGCAGCTTAACAGGGGCCGGGGAGCTGTTTTTT.

The gene calls are TRBV12-5 and TRBJ1-2; the match to TRBD1 covers 8 bases. V dropped 6 bases and J dropped 10; count of bases not matched to a gene: 7. Germline V gene data show CDR1 as LGHNT and CDR2 as FRNRAP. The CDR3 contains 12 residues. CDR3 DNA sequence: TGTGCTAGTGGCCAGACAGGGGAGGCCTACACCTTC. Its translation: CASGQTGEAYTF.

The chain's CDR3 is CASGVPEDTEAFF. In nucleotides, the CDR3 is TGTGCCAGCGGCGTTCCGGAGGACACTGAAGCTTTCTTT. The chain recombines TRBV7-9 with TRBJ1-1; D is unresolved. This CDR3 comprises 13 residues. V was shortened by 8 bases and J by 3 bases, with 13 bases between the two germline ends. Germline loops: CDR1 SEHNR, CDR2 FQNEAQ (reference sequence).

This clone appeared a single time. The CDR3, as DNA: TGCAGCGTTGAACGTCTCCGGGACTCCCAGGGCACAGATACGCAGTATTTT. Residues: CSVERLRDSQGTDTQYF. The chain is built from TRBV29-1 and TRBJ2-3; D may be TRBD2 (6 bases). The CDR3 spans 17 residues. Germline CDR1 is SQVTM and CDR2 is ANQGSEA. Deletions cut 2 bases from V and 1 base from J, with 19 bases between.

CDR3 in amino acids: CASSKGRLRAGEANYGYTF. The CDR3 DNA reads TGTGCCAGCAGCAAAGGACGTCTGAGGGCTGGGGAAGCTAACTATGGCTACACCTTC. The chain recombines TRBV21-1 with TRBJ1-2. TRBV21-1 is a known pseudogene. CDR3 length: 19 amino acids.

The chain recombines TRBV29-1 with TRBJ1-5; TRBD1 is a possible D gene (5 bases). This CDR3 is built from 13 residues. V dropped 5 bases and J dropped 5 bases, with 13 bases sitting between them. The germline CDR1 and CDR2 sequences are SQVTM and ANQGSEA. The CDR3 DNA follows: TGCAGCGTTCAGGGAAGACCCGATCAGCCCCAGCATTTT. This gives the protein CSVQGRPDQPQHF.

The V call is TRBV6-1, the J call TRBJ2-7, with 9 nucleotides matching TRBD2. The CDR3 runs to 13 residues. Germline loops: CDR1 MNHNS, CDR2 SASEGT. The V gene end was trimmed by 9 bases and the J gene end by 6 bases; junction bases not matched to a gene: 9. The CDR3 DNA follows: TGTGCCAGTCGTAGCGGGAGTTTAGGCGAGCAGTACTTC. The encoded protein is CASRSGSLGEQYF.

The rearrangement uses TRBV7-9 and TRBJ1-1; the match to TRBD1 covers 7 bases. This CDR3 is built from 15 residues. The germline V gene encodes CDR1 SEHNR and CDR2 FQNEAQ (reference sequence). The trim removed 9 bases at V and 1 base at J, leaving 11 bases unmatched. The chain's CDR3 is CASTGVLFTNTEAFF. DNA of the CDR3: TGTGCCAGTACAGGGGTTCTGTTTACGAACACTGAAGCTTTCTTT.

The V gene is TRBV5-1, the J gene TRBJ2-4; 8 bases match TRBD1. Germline loops: CDR1 SGHRS, CDR2 YFSETQ. There are 16 residues in the CDR3. V was pared by 1 base and J by 7 bases, with 10 bases of the junction left unmatched. The CDR3 loop is CASSLTMTGDANIQYF. The DNA of the CDR3 is TGCGCCAGCAGCTTGACCATGACAGGGGACGCGAACATTCAGTACTTC.

The gene calls are TRBV10-2 and TRBJ2-7; possible D gene TRBD2, 5 bases. V gave up 3 bases and J gave up 9 bases, with 15 bases separating them. Per the germline V gene, CDR1 is WSHSY and CDR2 is SAAADI. The CDR3 has 13 residues. Here the CDR3 DNA reads TGCGCCAGCAGTGAACGGGAACTACGAGCGCAGTACTTC. It specifies CASSERELRAQYF.

This rearrangement joins TRBV29-1 to TRBJ1-1; D is undetermined. V lost 7 bases and J lost 7, with 16 bases in between. The CDR3 runs to 12 residues. Germline assignment: CDR1 SQVTM and CDR2 ANQGSEA. The CDR3 protein is CSDTRGSNEAFF. CDR3 coding DNA: TGCAGCGACACCAGAGGGTCGAATGAAGCTTTCTTT.

The chain carries TRBV5-1 and TRBJ2-1; 7 bases line up with TRBD1. The CDR3 covers 15 residues. Germline CDR1 reads SGHRS; CDR2 reads YFSETQ. V dropped 1 base and J dropped 2; count of bases not matched to a gene: 3. CDR3 sequence: CASSLYQGAYNEQFF. In DNA form, the CDR3 reads TGCGCCAGCAGCTTGTATCAGGGGGCCTACAATGAGCAGTTCTTC. The full variable domain, completed using reference TRBV5-1 and TRBJ2-1, is KAGVTQTPRYLIKTRGQQVTLSCSPISGHRSVSWYQQTPGQGLQFLFEYFSETQRNKGNFPGRFSGRQFSNSRSEMNVSTLELGDSALYLCASSLYQGAYNEQFFGPGTRLTVL.

This chain connects TRBV4-2 to TRBJ2-3; D is undetermined. V lost 0 bases, J lost 6 bases, and 16 bases lay in between. The CDR3 totals 16 residues. Germline assignment: CDR1 LGHNA and CDR2 YNFKEQ. The CDR3 loop is CASSQEERVGLDTQYF. The CDR3 region has the DNA TGTGCCAGCAGCCAAGAGGAGAGAGTCGGGTTGGATACGCAGTATTTT.

This clone was counted a few times. The rearrangement joins TRBV28 to TRBJ2-3; a possible D gene is TRBD1 (6 bases). Trimming left V 0 bases short and J 2 bases short, with 15 bases between. CDR1 and CDR2 (germline): MDHEN, SYDVKM. This CDR3 spans 17 amino acids. The CDR3 bases are TGTGCCAGCAGTTTATGGTCTCCGTTGGGACACACAGATACGCAGTATTTT. This codes for CASSLWSPLGHTDTQYF.

The chain carries TRBV6-4 and TRBJ2-3; TRBD2 aligns across 9 bases. The CDR3 sequence is 14 residues long. The trim removed 5 bases at V and 4 bases at J, leaving 4 bases unmatched. From germline, CDR1 is MRHNA and CDR2 SNTAGT. CDR3 bases: TGTGCCAGCAGTAGCGGGGGGAGCGCAGATACGCAGTATTTT. It is translated as CASSSGGSADTQYF.